A selection of T cell receptor beta chains follows, all from one sample in a study of cytomegalovirus exposure and HLA in healthy donors. Assay used: immunoSEQ multiplex PCR; TCRdb lists only in-frame clones, some missing. The sample includes 36,000 or so clones, approximately 82% seen only once; the top ten take approximately 4%. Sequenced sample: PBMCs. The receptors originated from a woman between 18 and 29 years old in good health and CMV-seronegative. Both conserved end residues are part of each CDR3.

v_call: TRBV30; cdr3_aa: CAWSSDTNQPQHF
v_call: TRBV19; cdr3_aa: CASSIDSGVANTGELFF
v_call: TRBV28; cdr3_aa: CASRKPGLAGGNTGELFF
v_call: TRBV13; cdr3_aa: CASSGGWVRYDTEAFF
v_call: TRBV5-6; cdr3_aa: CASSSYAQGIGEQYF
v_call: TRBV14; cdr3_aa: CASSQTGLAADTQYF
v_call: TRBV27; cdr3_aa: CASSRTARTSGNTIYF
v_call: TRBV5-1; cdr3_aa: CASSYGQGAYEQYF
v_call: TRBV7-9; cdr3_aa: CSSSFRRPGQGVNEQFF
v_call: TRBV4-3; cdr3_aa: CASSQDRAGEIDEQYF
v_call: TRBV5-1; cdr3_aa: CASSFERGPQETQYF
v_call: TRBV7-9; cdr3_aa: CASSLVAGGQSSTDTQYF
v_call: TRBV7-2; cdr3_aa: CASSLDSGNYNEQFF
v_call: TRBV10-3; cdr3_aa: CAIRDRADTEAFF
v_call: TRBV5-6; cdr3_aa: CASSLAPPRTSRDETQYF
v_call: TRBV25-1; cdr3_aa: CASSESTAGVRYNEQFF
v_call: TRBV6-5; cdr3_aa: CASRLERGGRNEQFF
v_call: TRBV2; cdr3_aa: CASKRQGYEQYF
v_call: TRBV6-5; cdr3_aa: CASSYSGDSGYTF
v_call: TRBV28; cdr3_aa: CASSGTTYGYTF
v_call: TRBV10-3; cdr3_aa: CAIRPTGDTEAFF
v_call: TRBV25-1; cdr3_aa: CASSPGTEAFF
v_call: TRBV7-9; cdr3_aa: CASSLPGQVIEQYF
v_call: TRBV19; cdr3_aa: CASRLGGANTEAFF